This T cell receptor beta chain was documented in a study of Graves' ophthalmopathy and Graves' hyperthyroidism. Trimming removed 0 bases from V and 6 bases from J, with 14 bases in between. The CDR3 sequence is 15 residues long. Germline assignment: CDR1 SGHTA and CDR2 FQGNSA. Scientists amplified the TCR beta CDR3 regions from RNA transcripts. In the first round, RT-PCR was carried out with HTBI primers, and a multiplex PCR formed the second round. TCRdb re-derived calls from the multiplex PCR reads in MiXCR, one entry per CDR3 protein. This repertoire shows approximately 210,000 distinct CDR3 sequences, around 28% found once; its top ten account for approximately 9%.

The V call is TRBV7-2, the J call TRBJ1-1; D may be TRBD1 (6 bases). The specimen was peripheral blood. This TCR came from a man in his fifties with Graves' ophthalmopathy. Here the CDR3 DNA reads TGTGCCAGCAGCTTAGCGTTTACAGGGAGGGCTGAAGCTTTCTTT. The encoded protein is CASSLAFTGRAEAFF.